Listed here are 13 T cell receptor beta chains from one sample, sequenced in a study of blood T cell repertoires in COVID-19. The assay was immunoSEQ multiplex PCR, and TCRdb's table has in-frame clones only and misses some. Of hundreds of thousands of clones listed, 88% were seen once; the top ten hold more than 0.95%. Sequencing input: PBMCs or T cells enriched from blood (not recorded which). The receptors derive from a woman between 35 and 50 years old with acute COVID-19.

The chain links TRBV5-1 to TRBJ2-1; D is undetermined. The CDR3 covers 13 residues. V shed 1 base and J shed 8 bases, with 10 bases lying between them. CDR1 and CDR2 from the germline V gene are SGHRS and YFSETQ. CDR3 bases: TGCGCCAGCAGCTTGTACTCGTCCGATGAGCAGTTCTTC. Amino acids: CASSLYSSDEQFF.

This chain joins TRBV7-2 and TRBJ1-5, with 9 bases fitting TRBD1. This CDR3 has 15 amino acids. CDR1 is SGHTA, CDR2 FQGNSA, per germline. J was trimmed by 6 bases and V by 5 bases; bases with no gene match: 8. CDR3 amino acids: CASSPWTGVSQPQHF. The CDR3 DNA sequence: TGTGCCAGCAGCCCCTGGACAGGGGTGTCTCAGCCCCAGCATTTT.

This sequence joins TRBV5-1 and TRBJ2-7; 11 bases match TRBD2. Trimming cost V 4 bases and J 0 bases; bases outside gene matches: 3. This CDR3 is built from 15 residues. Germline assignment: CDR1 SGHRS and CDR2 YFSETQ. This CDR3 is CASSEGLAVSYEQYF. For the CDR3, the DNA is TGCGCCAGCAGCGAGGGACTAGCGGTCTCCTACGAGCAGTACTTC.

The genes are TRBV24-1 and TRBJ2-2; the D gene is possibly TRBD2 (7 bases). Looked up from germline, CDR1 is KGHDR and CDR2 is SFDVKD. Deletions cut 5 bases from V and 3 bases from J, with 18 bases between. This CDR3 has 17 residues. In DNA, the CDR3 is TGTGCCACCAGTGCTCCTAAGGGAGGGGGAGACACCGGGGAGCTGTTTTTT. Residues: CATSAPKGGGDTGELFF.

V and J are TRBV7-6 and TRBJ2-1; 8 bases match TRBD2. Per the germline V gene, CDR1 is SGHVS and CDR2 is FNYEAQ. V dropped 4 bases and J dropped 7; count of bases not matched to a gene: 9. The CDR3 extends over 15 amino acids. Here the CDR3 reads CASSSRGSGINEQFF. DNA of the CDR3: TGTGCCAGCAGCTCCCGGGGTAGCGGGATTAATGAGCAGTTCTTC.

This chain's CDR3 is CASSIGRGLNTEAFF. CDR3 in DNA: TGTGCCAGTAGTATAGGGAGGGGGCTGAACACTGAAGCTTTCTTT. This chain links TRBV19 with TRBJ1-1, with TRBD1 identical over 7 bases. Germline CDR1 reads LNHDA; CDR2 reads SQIVND (reference sequence). The CDR3 spans 15 residues. Trimming took 1 base from V and 0 from J; bases not matched to a gene: 2.

The J gene is TRBJ2-1, the V gene TRBV24-1; 7 nucleotides align to TRBD1. The CDR3 contains 16 residues. V was pared by 0 bases and J by 4 bases, with 5 bases of the junction left unmatched. Germline V gives CDR1 KGHDR, CDR2 SFDVKD. The CDR3 DNA follows: TGTGCCACCAGTGATTTGCGGGGCAGGGGGTACAATGAGCAGTTCTTC. Encoded protein: CATSDLRGRGYNEQFF.

The chain uses TRBV5-1 and TRBJ2-5; D might be TRBD1 (5 bases). Germline V lookup: CDR1 SGHRS, CDR2 YFSETQ. Trimming left V 2 bases short and J 2 bases short, with 7 bases between. CDR3 size: 13 residues. In DNA form, the CDR3 reads TGCGCCAGCAGCTTTGCAGGGCAAGAGACCCAGTACTTC. Translating it yields CASSFAGQETQYF. The full variable domain, rest sourced from reference TRBV5-1 and TRBJ2-5, is KAGVTQTPRYLIKTRGQQVTLSCSPISGHRSVSWYQQTPGQGLQFLFEYFSETQRNKGNFPGRFSGRQFSNSRSEMNVSTLELGDSALYLCASSFAGQETQYFGPGTRLLVL.

On this clone itself: The same CDR3 arises from other DNA sequences in this sample as well. The chain employs TRBV28 and TRBJ1-2, with D possibly TRBD1 on 6 matching bases. Germline CDR1 reads MDHEN; CDR2 reads SYDVKM. Trimming removed 5 bases from V and 4 bases from J, with 8 bases in between. The CDR3 totals 12 residues. CDR3 protein: CASSPQGYGYTF. DNA of the CDR3: TGTGCCAGCAGTCCACAGGGCTATGGCTACACCTTC.

The V call is TRBV4-3, the J call TRBJ2-1; unclear D gene. The CDR3 length is 15 residues. The germline gives CDR1 LGHNA, CDR2 YSLEER. Trimming shortened V by 4 bases and J by 8 bases, and 18 bases separated the two germline ends. The CDR3 DNA sequence: TGCGCCAGCAGCCCGGATCTAGAGATGATCCATGAGCAGTTCTTC. Translation gives CASSPDLEMIHEQFF.

The V call is TRBV19, the J call TRBJ1-5; D may be TRBD1 (5 bases). CDR3 size: 17 residues. Germline V CDR1 and CDR2: LNHDA, SQIVND (reference sequence). Between the trimmed V and J ends, which lost 0 bases and 2 bases, there was a span of 14 bases. CDR3 in DNA: TGTGCCAGTAGTATAGATCCCGGGGGTTCAGGCAATCAGCCCCAGCATTTT. Protein product: CASSIDPGGSGNQPQHF.

The chain employs TRBV30 and TRBJ1-4, with 9 bases fitting TRBD1. After removal of 7 bases from V and 8 bases from J, the junction contained 8 bases not matched to a gene. Per the germline V gene, CDR1 is GTSNPN and CDR2 is SVGIG (reference sequence). This CDR3 region has 13 residues. CDR3 in DNA: TGTGCCTTGAGGAGGACAGGGGCGGAAAAACTGTTTTTT. This translates into CALRRTGAEKLFF.

The V gene is TRBV30, the J gene TRBJ2-3; D possibly corresponds to TRBD1 (6 bases). The V gene's germline CDR1 is GTSNPN and CDR2 SVGIG (reference sequence). The CDR3 has 14 amino acids. V was clipped by 6 bases and J by 5 bases, with 18 bases between them. In DNA form, the CDR3 reads TGTGCCTGTGTGGACAGCTACACGGGAGATACGCAGTATTTT. Translating gives CACVDSYTGDTQYF.